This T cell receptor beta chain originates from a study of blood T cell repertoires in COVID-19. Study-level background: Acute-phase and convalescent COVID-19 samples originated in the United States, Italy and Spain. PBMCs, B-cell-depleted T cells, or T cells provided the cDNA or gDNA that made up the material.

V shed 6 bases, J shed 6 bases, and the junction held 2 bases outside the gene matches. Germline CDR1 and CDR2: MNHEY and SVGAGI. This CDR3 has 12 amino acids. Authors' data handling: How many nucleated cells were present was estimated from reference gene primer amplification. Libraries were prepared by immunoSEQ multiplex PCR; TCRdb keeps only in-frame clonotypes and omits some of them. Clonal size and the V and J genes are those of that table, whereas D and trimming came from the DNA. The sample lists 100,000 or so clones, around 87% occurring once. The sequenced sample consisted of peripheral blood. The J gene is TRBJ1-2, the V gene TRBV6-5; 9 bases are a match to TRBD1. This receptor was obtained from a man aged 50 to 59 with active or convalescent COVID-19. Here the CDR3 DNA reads TGTGCCAGCAGACGACAGGGGGATGGCTACACCTTC. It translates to CASRRQGDGYTF.